Presented here are 7 T cell receptor beta chains from one specimen sequenced in a study of OX40 agonist ivuxolimab in advanced cancers. The method was immunoSEQ multiplex PCR; TCRdb's version includes in-frame clones alone and lacks a portion of them. The sample has about 87,000 clones; around nine tenths are singletons. The sequencing here drew on CD4+ or CD8+ T cells sorted from blood, taken in a trial of the OX40 agonist ivuxolimab. Every receptor here comes from an adult with an advanced solid tumor such as melanoma, head and neck, liver or kidney cancer.

Only one count was recorded for this clone. The chain employs TRBV19 and TRBJ2-6; D may correspond to TRBD1 or TRBD2 (5 bases each). Germline CDR1 reads LNHDA; CDR2 reads SQIVND (reference sequence). There are 15 residues in the CDR3. The germline V and J ends were trimmed by 3 bases and 2 bases, with 8 bases remaining between them. The CDR3 region is CASSMGRAGANVLTF. CDR3 sequence (DNA): TGTGCCAGTAGTATGGGGCGGGCTGGGGCCAACGTCCTGACTTTC.

The genes are TRBV5-1 and TRBJ1-4, with 10 bases aligning to TRBD1. The CDR3 loop spans 15 amino acids. Germline values: CDR1 SGHRS, CDR2 YFSETQ. The ends lost 4 bases at V and 7 bases at J; junction bases unmatched: 7. The CDR3 coding sequence is TGCGCCAGCAGCCCGACAGGGGGCTGGGGTGAAAAACTGTTTTTT. Its protein product is CASSPTGGWGEKLFF. The variable domain in full, completed from reference TRBV5-1 and TRBJ1-4, reads KAGVTQTPRYLIKTRGQQVTLSCSPISGHRSVSWYQQTPGQGLQFLFEYFSETQRNKGNFPGRFSGRQFSNSRSEMNVSTLELGDSALYLCASSPTGGWGEKLFFGSGTQLSVL.

The chain couples TRBV19 to TRBJ2-3; 11 nucleotides align to TRBD1. There are 15 residues in the CDR3. Germline V gene sequence: CDR1 LNHDA, CDR2 SQIVND (reference sequence). V lost 4 bases, J lost 4 bases, and 4 bases stayed unmatched. DNA of the CDR3: TGTGCCAGTAGTAGCTTGGACAGGGGGCCAGATACGCAGTATTTT. Its protein product is CASSSLDRGPDTQYF. Using reference TRBV19 and TRBJ2-3 for the parts outside the CDR3, the full variable domain is DGGITQSPKYLFRKEGQNVTLSCEQNLNHDAMYWYRQDPGQGLRLIYYSQIVNDFQKGDIAEGYSVSREKKESFPLTVTSAQKNPTAFYLCASSSLDRGPDTQYFGPGTRLTVL.

This chain links TRBV5-6 with TRBJ1-5; D is uncertain. V was trimmed by 4 bases and J by 1 base, leaving 15 bases between them. This CDR3 is 16 amino acids long. Germline V gene data show CDR1 as SGHDT and CDR2 as YYEEEE. The DNA of the CDR3 is TGTGCCAGCAGCCCCGGTGGCAAAGCGAGCAATCAGCCCCAGCATTTT. Encoded protein: CASSPGGKASNQPQHF.

The V gene is TRBV2, the J gene TRBJ2-3; 10 bases fit TRBD2. Germline V gene sequence: CDR1 SNHLY, CDR2 FYNNEI. The CDR3 spans 15 residues. Losses at the gene ends were 6 bases for V and 0 bases for J; bases not matched to a gene: 3. The CDR3 DNA sequence: TGTGCCAGCAGAGAACTAGCGGGGAGCACAGATACGCAGTATTTT. It codes for CASRELAGSTDTQYF.

V and J are TRBV28 and TRBJ1-4, with 10 nucleotides matching TRBD1. Germline CDR1 MDHEN, CDR2 SYDVKM. CDR3 length: 16 residues. J was trimmed by 8 bases and V by 3 bases; bases with no gene match: 9. This CDR3 is CASSFPGGTGAEKLFF. The CDR3, as DNA: TGTGCCAGCAGTTTTCCCGGGGGGACAGGGGCCGAAAAACTGTTTTTT.

V gene TRBV11-2 combines with J gene TRBJ2-5; D might be TRBD2 (5 bases). This CDR3 contains 14 residues. The V gene's germline CDR1 is SGHAT and CDR2 FQNNGV. The V end lost 4 bases, the J end lost 7 bases, and 16 bases lay between the germline ends. CDR3 nucleotide sequence: TGTGCCAGCAGCTCCCGGACTGCTCAACGGACCCAGTACTTC. It specifies CASSSRTAQRTQYF.